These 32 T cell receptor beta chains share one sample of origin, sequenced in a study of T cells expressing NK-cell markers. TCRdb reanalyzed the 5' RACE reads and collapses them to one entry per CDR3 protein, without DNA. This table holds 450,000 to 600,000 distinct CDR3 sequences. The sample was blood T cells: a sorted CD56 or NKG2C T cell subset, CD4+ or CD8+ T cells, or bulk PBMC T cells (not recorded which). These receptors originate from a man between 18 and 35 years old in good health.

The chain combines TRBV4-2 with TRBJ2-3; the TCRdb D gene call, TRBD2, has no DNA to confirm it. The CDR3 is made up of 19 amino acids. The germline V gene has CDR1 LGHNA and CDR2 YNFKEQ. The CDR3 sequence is CASSPGTSGLQWATDTQYF.

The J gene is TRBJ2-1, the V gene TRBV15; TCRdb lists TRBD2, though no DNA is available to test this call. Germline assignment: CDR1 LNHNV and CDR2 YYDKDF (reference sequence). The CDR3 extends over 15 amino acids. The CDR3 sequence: CATSTVTDPNNEQFF.

The CDR3: CSAPTTTGQRPNEQFF. This rearrangement joins TRBV20-1 to TRBJ2-1; as DNA is missing, the TRBD1 call by TCRdb cannot be tested. The CDR3 has 16 amino acids. Germline lookup yields CDR1 DFQATT and CDR2 SNEGSKA (reference sequence).

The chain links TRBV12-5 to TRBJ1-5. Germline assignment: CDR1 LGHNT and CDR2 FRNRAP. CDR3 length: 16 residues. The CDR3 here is CASGFSSGSFTQPQHF.

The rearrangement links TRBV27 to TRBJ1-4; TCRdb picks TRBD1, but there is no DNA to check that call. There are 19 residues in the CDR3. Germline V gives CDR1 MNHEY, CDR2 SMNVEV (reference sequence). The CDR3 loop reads CASSLRVPRGLTSNEKLFF.

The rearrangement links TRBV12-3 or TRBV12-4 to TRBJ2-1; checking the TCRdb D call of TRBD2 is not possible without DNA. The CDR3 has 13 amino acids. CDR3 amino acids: CASRWEGIGEQFF.

This CDR3 reads CASSASGTGTGLGNTEAFF. The V and J genes are TRBV2 and TRBJ1-1; TCRdb indicates TRBD1, and absent DNA this call remains unverified. The CDR3 loop spans 19 amino acids. CDR1 is SNHLY and CDR2 is FYNNEI in the germline V gene.

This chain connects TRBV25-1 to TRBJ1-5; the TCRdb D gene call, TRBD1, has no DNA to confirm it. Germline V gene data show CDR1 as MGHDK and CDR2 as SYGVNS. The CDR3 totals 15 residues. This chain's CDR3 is CASSATGTGFQPQHF.

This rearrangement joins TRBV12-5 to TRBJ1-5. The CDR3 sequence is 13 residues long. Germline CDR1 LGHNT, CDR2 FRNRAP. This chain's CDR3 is CASGLVVGQPQHF.

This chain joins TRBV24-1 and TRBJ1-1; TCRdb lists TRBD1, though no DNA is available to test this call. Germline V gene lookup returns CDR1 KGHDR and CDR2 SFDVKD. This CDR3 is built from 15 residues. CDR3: CATSDPGTGARGAFF.

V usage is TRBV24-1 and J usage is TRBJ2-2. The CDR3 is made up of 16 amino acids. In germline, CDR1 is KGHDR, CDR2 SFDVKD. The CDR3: CATSDPAAPNTGELFF.

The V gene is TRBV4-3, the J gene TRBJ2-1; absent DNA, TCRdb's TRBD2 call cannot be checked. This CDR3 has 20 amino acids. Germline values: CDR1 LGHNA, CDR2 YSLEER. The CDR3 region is CASSRGTSGSLKRAYNEQFF.

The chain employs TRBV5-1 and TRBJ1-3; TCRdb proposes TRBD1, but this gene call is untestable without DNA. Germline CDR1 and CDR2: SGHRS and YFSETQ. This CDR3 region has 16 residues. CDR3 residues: CASSYQGPHSGNTIYF.

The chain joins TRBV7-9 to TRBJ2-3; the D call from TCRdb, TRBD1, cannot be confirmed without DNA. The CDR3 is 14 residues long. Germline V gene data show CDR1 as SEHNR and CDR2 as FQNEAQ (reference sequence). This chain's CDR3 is CASSWDISTDTQYF.

The CDR3 loop reads CASNIRTGLYEQYF. The chain carries TRBV5-5 and TRBJ2-7; TCRdb indicates TRBD1, and absent DNA this call remains unverified. The CDR3 extends over 14 amino acids. Germline V gene lookup returns CDR1 SGHKS and CDR2 YYEKEE (reference sequence).

This chain's CDR3 is CASSQRETTEAFF. The chain combines TRBV4-2 with TRBJ1-1. The V gene's germline CDR1 is LGHNA and CDR2 YNFKEQ. The CDR3 runs to 13 residues.

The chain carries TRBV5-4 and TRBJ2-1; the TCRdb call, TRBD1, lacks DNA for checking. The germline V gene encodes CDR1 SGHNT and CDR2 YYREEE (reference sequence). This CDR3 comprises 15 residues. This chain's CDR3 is CASSSRTGEDNEQFF.

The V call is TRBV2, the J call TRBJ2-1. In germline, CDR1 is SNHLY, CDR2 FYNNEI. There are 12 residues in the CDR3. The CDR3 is CASSAGLGEQFF.

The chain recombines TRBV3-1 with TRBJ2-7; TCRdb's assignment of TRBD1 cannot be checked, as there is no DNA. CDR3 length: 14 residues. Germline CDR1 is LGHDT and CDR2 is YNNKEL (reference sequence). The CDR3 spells CASSEQGVGYEQYF.

The CDR3 here is CSASALGGGYTF. This rearrangement joins TRBV20-1 to TRBJ1-2. The CDR3 covers 12 residues. Germline V gives CDR1 DFQATT, CDR2 SNEGSKA (reference sequence).

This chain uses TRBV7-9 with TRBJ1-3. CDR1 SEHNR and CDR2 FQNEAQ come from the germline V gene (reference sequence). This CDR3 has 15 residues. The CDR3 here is CASSLDWRLGNTIYF.

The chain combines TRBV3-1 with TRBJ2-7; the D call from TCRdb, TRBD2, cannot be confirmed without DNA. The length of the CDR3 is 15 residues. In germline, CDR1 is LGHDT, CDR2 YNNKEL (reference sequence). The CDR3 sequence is CASSQEVAGATREYF.

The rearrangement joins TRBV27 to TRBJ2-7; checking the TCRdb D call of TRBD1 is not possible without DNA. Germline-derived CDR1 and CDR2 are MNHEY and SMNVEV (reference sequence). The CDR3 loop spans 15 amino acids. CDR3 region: CASSPSGDITYEQYF.

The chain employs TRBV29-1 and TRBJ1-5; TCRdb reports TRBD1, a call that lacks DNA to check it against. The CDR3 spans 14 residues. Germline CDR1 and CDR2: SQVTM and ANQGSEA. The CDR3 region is CSVVGTGVGQPQHF.

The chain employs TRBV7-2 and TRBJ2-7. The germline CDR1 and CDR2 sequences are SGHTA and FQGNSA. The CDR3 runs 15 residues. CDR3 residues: CASSLGQLKTGEQYF.

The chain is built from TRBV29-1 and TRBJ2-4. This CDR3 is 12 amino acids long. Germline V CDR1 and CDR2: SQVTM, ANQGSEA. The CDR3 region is CSVSIAKNIQYF. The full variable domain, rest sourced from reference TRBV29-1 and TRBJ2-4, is SAVISQKPSRDICQRGTSLTIQCQVDSQVTMMFWYRQQPGQSLTLIATANQGSEATYESGFVIDKFPISRPNLTFSTLTVSNMSPEDSSIYLCSVSIAKNIQYFGAGTRLSVL.

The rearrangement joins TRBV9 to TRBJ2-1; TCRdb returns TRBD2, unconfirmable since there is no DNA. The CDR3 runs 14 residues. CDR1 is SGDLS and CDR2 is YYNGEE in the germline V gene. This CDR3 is CASSGLVNVNEQFF.

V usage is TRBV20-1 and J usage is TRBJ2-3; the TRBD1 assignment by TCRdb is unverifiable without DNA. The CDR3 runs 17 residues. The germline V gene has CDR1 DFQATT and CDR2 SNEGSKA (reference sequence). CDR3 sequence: CSANPLAAPPGGDTQYF.

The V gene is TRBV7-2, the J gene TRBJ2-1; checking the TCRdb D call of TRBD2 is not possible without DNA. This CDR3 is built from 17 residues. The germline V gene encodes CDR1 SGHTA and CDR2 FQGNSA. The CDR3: CASSSPSGLRSYNEQFF.

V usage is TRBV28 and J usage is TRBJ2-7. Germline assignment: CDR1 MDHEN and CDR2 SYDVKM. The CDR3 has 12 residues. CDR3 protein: CASSSEIPEQYF.

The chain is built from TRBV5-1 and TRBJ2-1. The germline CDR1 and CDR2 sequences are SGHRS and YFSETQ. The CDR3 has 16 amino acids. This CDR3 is CASSMVEGGSYNEQFF.

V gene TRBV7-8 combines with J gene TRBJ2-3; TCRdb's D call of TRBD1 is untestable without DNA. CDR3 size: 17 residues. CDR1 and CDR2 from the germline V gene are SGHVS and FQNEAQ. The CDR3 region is CASSRPRLVGRRDTQYF.